The sequence of this T cell receptor (beta chain) was determined in a study of blood T cells in healthy people across ages. A second PCR, run for roughly 7 to 12 cycles, used a sample-barcoded 5' primer plus a J-beta primer mix. TCRdb re-analysed the 5' RACE reads in MiXCR, keeping a single row per CDR3 protein. The repertoire includes 700,000 to 1,000,000 distinct CDR3 sequences, about 42% of them detected once, and roughly a fifth sits in the top ten. CDR1 and CDR2 from the germline V gene are MNHNY and SVGAGI (reference sequence). The CDR3 runs 14 residues. The trim removed 7 bases at V and 1 base at J, leaving 5 bases unmatched.

Material for sequencing was blood. The chain combines TRBV6-6 with TRBJ2-3; 7 nucleotides agree with TRBD1. This clonotype was sampled from a man aged 60 to 69 in good health. CDR3 loop: CASTQGVGTDTQYF. Written as DNA, the CDR3 is TGTGCCAGCACCCAGGGGGTGGGCACAGATACGCAGTATTTT.